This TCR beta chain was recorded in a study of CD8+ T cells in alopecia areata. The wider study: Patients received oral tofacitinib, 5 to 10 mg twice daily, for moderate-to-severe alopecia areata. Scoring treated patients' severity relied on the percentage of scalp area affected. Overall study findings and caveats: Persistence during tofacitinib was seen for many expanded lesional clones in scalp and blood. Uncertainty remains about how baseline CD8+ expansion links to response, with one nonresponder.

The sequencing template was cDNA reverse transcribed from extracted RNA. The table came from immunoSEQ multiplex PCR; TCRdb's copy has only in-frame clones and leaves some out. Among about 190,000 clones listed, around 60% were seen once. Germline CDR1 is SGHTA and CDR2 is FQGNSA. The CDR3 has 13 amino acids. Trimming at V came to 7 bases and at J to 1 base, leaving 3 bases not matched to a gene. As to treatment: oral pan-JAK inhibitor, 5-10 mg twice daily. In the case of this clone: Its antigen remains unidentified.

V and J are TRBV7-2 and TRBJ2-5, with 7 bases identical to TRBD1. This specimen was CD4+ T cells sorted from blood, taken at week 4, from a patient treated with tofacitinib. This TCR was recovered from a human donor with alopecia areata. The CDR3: CASTRDSQETQYF. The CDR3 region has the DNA TGTGCCAGCACTCGGGACAGCCAAGAGACCCAGTACTTC.